The next 29 T cell receptor beta chains were all read from a single sample in a study of T cell responses to AZD1222 COVID-19 vaccine. Here immunoSEQ multiplex PCR was the method, and the copy in TCRdb shows in-frame clones only, minus some. The table includes about 140,000 clones, more than 80% detected once. The sample in question was peripheral blood, obtained on day 0 of MenACWY control vaccination. The receptors derive from an adult in good health.

The chain employs TRBV11-3 and TRBJ1-1, with D hard to call. CDR3 length equals 14 residues. V lost 5 bases and J lost 1, with 11 bases in between. Looked up from germline, CDR1 is SGHNT and CDR2 is YENEEA. CDR3 coding DNA: TGTGCCAGCAGCCTGACCGGCCGGAACACTGAAGCTTTCTTT. Translated: CASSLTGRNTEAFF.

The chain links TRBV30 to TRBJ1-4, with 9 positions matching TRBD1. The germline V gene has CDR1 GTSNPN and CDR2 SVGIG (reference sequence). V lost 7 bases and J lost 0; bases outside the gene matches: 9. The CDR3 length is 16 residues. CDR3 DNA: TGTGCCTTGGGGACAGGGACAATTGCAACTAATGAAAAACTGTTTTTT. As protein: CALGTGTIATNEKLFF.

The chain couples TRBV28 to TRBJ2-7, with a weak D call TRBD2 (5 bases). The germline V gene encodes CDR1 MDHEN and CDR2 SYDVKM. The CDR3 covers 16 residues. V lost 8 bases and J 4 bases, leaving 24 bases between the germline ends. The CDR3 loop reads CASSFTWTGLGYEQYF. The CDR3, as DNA: TGTGCCAGCTCATTCACATGGACTGGCCTTGGATACGAGCAGTACTTC.

V is TRBV4-1 and J is TRBJ2-3; perhaps D is TRBD1 or TRBD2 (5 bases each). Trimming pared 6 bases from V and 2 bases from J, leaving 18 bases between. CDR3 length: 16 residues. Looked up from germline, CDR1 is MGHRA and CDR2 is YSYEKL. In DNA form, the CDR3 reads TGCGCCAGCAGGCGAGTGGGACGGTCGATCACAGATACGCAGTATTTT. Its translation is CASRRVGRSITDTQYF.

The chain employs TRBV28 and TRBJ1-2; D unclear. Trimming took off 4 bases at V and 8 bases at J, with 8 bases between the two ends. The CDR3 contains 11 residues. Germline lookup yields CDR1 MDHEN and CDR2 SYDVKM. The CDR3 loop reads CASSSWPGYTF. CDR3 coding DNA: TGTGCCAGCAGTTCTTGGCCCGGCTACACCTTC.

This sequence joins TRBV19 and TRBJ1-2; D is unresolved. Germline CDR1 and CDR2: LNHDA and SQIVND (reference sequence). V dropped 2 bases and J dropped 3 bases, with 13 bases sitting between them. The CDR3 spans 15 residues. CDR3 bases: TGTGCCAGTAGTATAATCCCCCTCCCCTACTATGGCTACACCTTC. Protein sequence: CASSIIPLPYYGYTF.

The chain carries TRBV15 and TRBJ2-1; 10 bases agree with TRBD2. The junction had 9 bases not matched to a gene; V was cut back by 0 bases and J by 1 base. The CDR3 loop spans 19 amino acids. Germline lookup yields CDR1 LNHNV and CDR2 YYDKDF (reference sequence). The CDR3 sequence is CATSREASGSMVSYNEQFF. Here the CDR3 DNA reads TGTGCCACCAGCAGAGAGGCTAGCGGGAGTATGGTTTCCTACAATGAGCAGTTCTTC.

The rearrangement uses TRBV2 and TRBJ1-1, with unresolved D. This CDR3 contains 11 residues. Deletions cut 8 bases from V and 1 base from J, with 5 bases between. The germline gives CDR1 SNHLY, CDR2 FYNNEI. CDR3 DNA: TGTGCCAGCCTCCGGAACACTGAAGCTTTCTTT. This codes for CASLRNTEAFF.

The chain joins TRBV7-8 to TRBJ1-1; no clear D. The V and J ends lost 2 bases and 0 bases respectively, with 10 bases between them. The CDR3 is made up of 15 amino acids. Germline CDR1 reads SGHVS; CDR2 reads FQNEAQ. The CDR3 DNA reads as TGTGCCAGCAGCTTATCGGTAGACATGAACACTGAAGCTTTCTTT. Translation gives CASSLSVDMNTEAFF.

V and J are TRBV11-3 and TRBJ2-1; 10 bases fit TRBD2. V lost 5 bases and J lost 4; bases outside the gene matches: 11. Germline loops: CDR1 SGHNT, CDR2 YENEEA. This CDR3 comprises 17 residues. The DNA for the CDR3 is TGTGCCAGCAGCCCACCCGGACTAGCGGAGATGTACAATGAGCAGTTCTTC. Its protein is CASSPPGLAEMYNEQFF.

This chain connects TRBV11-2 to TRBJ1-2; D is ambiguous. The germline V gene has CDR1 SGHAT and CDR2 FQNNGV. The V end lost 4 bases, the J end lost 2 bases, and 20 bases lay between the germline ends. The CDR3 loop spans 17 amino acids. CDR3 region: CASSSHARTTGNYGYTF. The DNA for the CDR3 is TGTGCCAGCAGCTCCCATGCCCGAACGACGGGGAACTATGGCTACACCTTC.

V usage is TRBV30 and J usage is TRBJ1-5; D possibly corresponds to TRBD1 (5 bases). This CDR3 region has 15 residues. Germline loops: CDR1 GTSNPN, CDR2 SVGIG (reference sequence). V lost 0 bases to trimming and J lost 5 bases, with 14 bases between them. The CDR3 spells CAWSVRGRGDQPQHF. CDR3 DNA: TGTGCCTGGAGTGTCCGGGGTAGGGGCGATCAGCCCCAGCATTTT. Complete variable domain (other parts from reference TRBV30 and TRBJ1-5): SQTIHQWPATLVQPVGSPLSLECTVEGTSNPNLYWYRQAAGRGLQLLFYSVGIGQISSEVPQNLSASRPQDRQFILSSKKLLLSDSGFYLCAWSVRGRGDQPQHFGDGTRLSIL.

The chain employs TRBV27 and TRBJ2-2; 16 bases line up with TRBD2. J gave up 4 bases and V 2 bases, and 13 bases lay outside the gene matches. The CDR3 runs to 21 residues. CDR1 and CDR2 from the germline V gene are MNHEY and SMNVEV (reference sequence). CDR3 coding DNA: TGTGCCAGCAGTTTAAGGGGCTCGGGACTAGCGGGAGGGAGGGGCACCGGGGAGCTGTTTTTT. Residues: CASSLRGSGLAGGRGTGELFF.

V usage is TRBV16 and J usage is TRBJ1-1; possible D gene TRBD1, 5 bases. With 5 bases removed from V and 0 bases from J, the gap between germline ends came to 7 bases. Per germline, CDR1 KGHSY and CDR2 FQNENV. CDR3 length equals 13 residues. The chain's CDR3 is CASSTTVNTEAFF. The CDR3 DNA follows: TGTGCCAGCAGCACGACAGTGAACACTGAAGCTTTCTTT. Complete variable domain (other parts from reference TRBV16 and TRBJ1-1): GEEVAQTPKHLVRGEGQKAKLYCAPIKGHSYVFWYQQVLKNEFKFLISFQNENVFDETGMPKERFSAKCLPNSPCSLEIQATKLEDSAVYFCASSTTVNTEAFFGQGTRLTVV.

The V call is TRBV28, the J call TRBJ2-4, with 9 bases matching TRBD1. The germline gives CDR1 MDHEN, CDR2 SYDVKM. The CDR3 is 14 amino acids. Germline trimming cut 4 bases from V and 8 bases from J; bases unmatched to any gene: 6. In nucleotides, the CDR3 is TGTGCCAGCAGTTCTTGGACAGGGGTGGACATTCAGTACTTC. Its translation: CASSSWTGVDIQYF.

Only one count was recorded for this clone. This chain joins TRBV7-6 and TRBJ1-4; possibly TRBD1 for D (5 bases). The CDR3 totals 14 residues. Between the trimmed V and J ends, which lost 4 bases and 10 bases, there was a span of 16 bases. The germline V gene encodes CDR1 SGHVS and CDR2 FNYEAQ. CDR3 sequence reads: CASSSGHGVRKLFF. The CDR3 nucleotides read TGTGCCAGCAGCTCCGGACACGGTGTTAGAAAACTGTTTTTT.

The chain employs TRBV7-2 and TRBJ2-1, with TRBD2 matching over 11 bases. V shed 6 bases and J 7 bases; nucleotides not matched to a gene: 8. The CDR3 runs 15 residues. CDR1 SGHTA and CDR2 FQGNSA come from the germline V gene. CDR3 nucleotides: TGTGCCAGCAGTCATAGCGGGGGGGCCGGGAATGAGCAGTTCTTC. Translation gives CASSHSGGAGNEQFF.

The chain is built from TRBV2 and TRBJ2-2, with D maybe TRBD2 (7 bases). CDR3 length: 16 residues. Trimming took 6 bases from V and 1 from J, leaving 15 bases between them. Germline V gives CDR1 SNHLY, CDR2 FYNNEI. As DNA, the CDR3 is TGTGCCAGCAGGAGGGGCGGGGGCCGGAACACCGGGGAGCTGTTTTTT. It specifies CASRRGGGRNTGELFF.

The rearrangement links TRBV6-5 to TRBJ1-3; D remains unclear. Germline CDR1 and CDR2: MNHEY and SVGAGI. CDR3 length: 15 amino acids. Trimming removed 2 bases at V and 1 base at J, with 9 bases between. CDR3 protein: CASSYTGISGNTIYF. CDR3 coding DNA: TGTGCCAGCAGTTACACGGGGATATCTGGAAACACCATATATTTT.

CDR3 DNA: TGTGCCAGCAGTCCCGGATGGGGGAACACCGGGGAGCTGTTTTTT. Translation gives CASSPGWGNTGELFF. The chain is built from TRBV6-5 and TRBJ2-2; D uncertain. Germline V gene sequence: CDR1 MNHEY, CDR2 SVGAGI. Trimming removed 5 bases at V and 1 base at J, with 11 bases between. The CDR3 runs to 15 residues.

This rearrangement joins TRBV28 to TRBJ1-2, with D possibly being TRBD1 (5 bases). The CDR3 has 13 amino acids. The V end lost 7 bases, the J end lost 5 bases, and 14 bases lay between the germline ends. Germline values: CDR1 MDHEN, CDR2 SYDVKM. In nucleotides, the CDR3 is TGTGCCAGCAAGGATTCAGGGTCTTATGGCTACACCTTC. This encodes CASKDSGSYGYTF.

This chain joins TRBV2 and TRBJ1-2; D is unresolved. CDR1 and CDR2 (germline): SNHLY, FYNNEI. The CDR3 length is 15 residues. Trimming removed 1 base at V and 8 bases at J, with 17 bases between. The CDR3 sequence is CASSEDMVASWGYTF. CDR3 sequence (DNA): TGTGCCAGCAGTGAAGATATGGTAGCCAGCTGGGGCTACACCTTC.

The chain has TRBV5-4 and TRBJ2-1; D perhaps matches TRBD2 (5 bases). Germline V gives CDR1 SGHNT, CDR2 YYREEE (reference sequence). V lost 1 base, J lost 9 bases, and 11 bases lay in between. The CDR3 has 13 amino acids. CDR3 loop: CASSLRSAGEQFF. CDR3 bases: TGTGCCAGCAGCTTGAGGAGCGCGGGTGAGCAGTTCTTC.

The genes are TRBV6-1 and TRBJ1-5; D call uncertain. The V gene lost 2 bases and the J gene lost 5 bases, with 7 bases spanning the gap. CDR3 size: 13 residues. Germline V gene sequence: CDR1 MNHNS, CDR2 SASEGT. CDR3 nucleotide sequence: TGTGCCAGCAGTGAAAGAGGGTATCAGCCCCAGCATTTT. Translated, it gives CASSERGYQPQHF.

The chain employs TRBV4-3 and TRBJ1-2; no reliable D call. This CDR3 has 14 residues. Per germline, CDR1 LGHNA and CDR2 YSLEER. With 4 bases removed from V and 0 bases from J, the gap between germline ends came to 9 bases. CDR3: CASSPGPANYGYTF. The CDR3 region has the DNA TGCGCCAGCAGCCCCGGCCCAGCTAACTATGGCTACACCTTC.

The rearrangement joins TRBV15 to TRBJ2-1, with TRBD2 identical over 7 bases. CDR1 and CDR2 (germline): LNHNV, YYDKDF (reference sequence). J was trimmed by 5 bases and V by 0 bases; bases with no gene match: 7. This CDR3 has 16 amino acids. The DNA for the CDR3 is TGTGCCACCAGCAGAGACGGAGGGAGGGGCCACAATGAGCAGTTCTTC. As protein: CATSRDGGRGHNEQFF.

The rearrangement links TRBV10-3 to TRBJ2-7; tentatively, D is TRBD2 (5 bases). Germline CDR1 ENHRY, CDR2 SYGVKD. The CDR3 spans 15 residues. V was pared by 0 bases and J by 4 bases, with 13 bases between. For the CDR3, the DNA is TGTGCCATCAGTGAGTCTAATCGAGGGATGTACGAGCAGTACTTC. Translated, it gives CAISESNRGMYEQYF.

V is TRBV11-2 and J is TRBJ2-3; D is undetermined. Trimming left V 4 bases short and J 5 bases short, with 13 bases between. The CDR3 runs 14 residues. CDR1 and CDR2 from the germline V gene are SGHAT and FQNNGV. CDR3 in DNA: TGTGCCAGCAGCTGGGAAGGCTATGGAGATACGCAGTATTTT. This gives the protein CASSWEGYGDTQYF.

This clone was seen only a few times. The chain combines TRBV24-1 with TRBJ1-1; tentative D call: TRBD1 (6 bases). Trimming left V 0 bases short and J 4 bases short, with 8 bases between. The CDR3 has 14 amino acids. CDR1 and CDR2 from the germline V gene are KGHDR and SFDVKD. The chain's CDR3 is CATSDLPRGTEAFF. CDR3 nucleotides: TGTGCCACCAGTGATTTGCCCAGGGGCACTGAAGCTTTCTTT.